A single sample gave rise to the 3 T cell receptor beta chains below, sequenced in a study of post-analysis software for immune sequencing data. No antigen has been assigned to these receptors. cDNA libraries of TCR beta carried unique molecular identifiers. Each CDR3 protein gets one entry after TCRdb re-called the PCR reads with MiXCR. Of roughly 730,000 distinct CDR3 sequences in the sample, approximately 30% were seen once. General observations from the study: With TRBV5-6, TRBV5-1 and TRBV20-1 included, about five TRBV segments were more frequent in patients than in controls.

Sequencing input: blood. These receptors all stem from a girl aged 10-17 years with multiple sclerosis.

This clonotype was picked up a small number of times. The V gene is TRBV3-1, the J gene TRBJ2-7; no firm D call. V shed 2 bases and J shed 3 bases, with 8 bases lying between them. CDR1 LGHDT and CDR2 YNNKEL come from the germline V gene (reference sequence). The CDR3 is 13 amino acids. In DNA form, the CDR3 reads TGTGCCAGCAGCCAAAACACTAACTACGAGCAGTACTTC. It is translated as CASSQNTNYEQYF.

This chain links TRBV20-1 with TRBJ2-5, with TRBD2 identical over 8 bases. CDR3 length: 15 amino acids. Germline V CDR1 and CDR2: DFQATT, SNEGSKA (reference sequence). The CDR3 protein is CSARSGTSFWETQYF. The CDR3 DNA reads as TGCAGCGCCAGAAGTGGGACTAGTTTCTGGGAGACCCAGTACTTC.

The rearrangement joins TRBV4-1 to TRBJ2-1, with 7 bases aligning to TRBD2. There are 16 residues in the CDR3. Losses at the gene ends were 4 bases for V and 5 bases for J; bases not matched to a gene: 11. Germline V gene lookup returns CDR1 MGHRA and CDR2 YSYEKL. CDR3 coding DNA: TGCGCCAGCAGCCTCGTGGGTCTAGCGGCCAACAATGAGCAGTTCTTC. This sequence encodes CASSLVGLAANNEQFF.